The rows below give T cell receptor beta chains drawn from one sample of a study of blood T cell repertoires in COVID-19. Sequenced by immunoSEQ multiplex PCR; TCRdb stores in-frame clones only, minus some. This sample has a few hundred thousand clones, with just under 90% found just once. Material: PBMCs or T cells enriched from blood (not recorded which). The receptors originated from a woman aged 50 to 60 who had been exposed to COVID-19. CDR3s include the opening cysteine and the closing phenylalanine or tryptophan. A D gene is named only where the DNA matches it firmly. Expanded clones get a size class; other rows say once, few or many, or leave the size out.

CAGLGGRGTGSCNSPLHF | TGTGCCGGCCTGGGGGGCCGGGGGACAGGGTCTTGTAATTCACCCCTCCACTTT | TRBJ1-6 | TRBV6-4 | TRBD1 | .
CASSQDRGRLETQYF | TGTGCCAGCAGCCAGGACAGGGGGCGACTGGAGACCCAGTACTTC | TRBJ2-5 | TRBV7-9 | TRBD1 | few
CASSLSQGAQETQYF | TGCGCCAGCAGCTTATCACAGGGGGCTCAAGAGACCCAGTACTTC | TRBJ2-5 | TRBV5-1 | TRBD1 | .
CSATRNREGTEAFF | TGCAGCGCCACTCGTAACAGGGAGGGCACTGAAGCTTTCTTT | TRBJ1-1 | TRBV29-1 | . | .
CASSDGQGISNTGELFF | TGCGCCAGCAGCGACGGACAGGGGATTTCGAACACCGGGGAGCTGTTTTTT | TRBJ2-2 | TRBV5-1 | TRBD1 | .
CASTSDGSSQPQHF | TGTGCCAGCACCTCTGACGGGAGTAGTCAGCCCCAGCATTTT | TRBJ1-5 | TRBV5-8 | . | .
CASRTQGNEQFF | TGTGCCAGCAGGACCCAGGGCAATGAGCAGTTCTTC | TRBJ2-1 | TRBV2 | . | .
CASSEGGTIGNQPQHF | TGTGCCAGCAGTGAAGGGGGCACCATCGGGAATCAGCCCCAGCATTTT | TRBJ1-5 | TRBV6-1 | . | .
CASSSQYEQYF | TGTGCCAGCAGTTCCCAATACGAGCAGTACTTC | TRBJ2-7 | TRBV28 | . | few
CAIQGLADFTGELFF | TGTGCCATCCAGGGACTAGCGGACTTCACCGGGGAGCTGTTTTTT | TRBJ2-2 | TRBV28 | TRBD2 | .
CASSQDNFRRGFRDNSPLHF | TGTGCCAGCAGCCAAGATAATTTTAGGAGGGGTTTTAGGGATAATTCACCCCTCCACTTT | TRBJ1-6 | TRBV3-1/TRBV3-2 | . | .
CASSRTKVGNTGELFF | TGTGCCAGCAGCAGGACAAAAGTAGGCAACACCGGGGAGCTGTTTTTT | TRBJ2-2 | TRBV2 | . | .
CASSPQLAVSTDTQYF | TGCGCCAGCAGCCCACAATTAGCGGTGAGCACAGATACGCAGTATTTT | TRBJ2-3 | TRBV4-1 | . | .
CASSQVSVEQYF | TGTGCCAGCAGCCAAGTCTCAGTCGAGCAGTACTTC | TRBJ2-7 | TRBV3-1/TRBV3-2 | . | .
CASSGRTGYSASEKLFF | TGTGCCAGCAGCGGGCGGACAGGGTATAGTGCATCTGAAAAACTGTTTTTT | TRBJ1-4 | TRBV7-9 | TRBD1 | .
CASSSSRGALHF | TGTGCCAGCAGTTCCTCCCGCGGGGCCCTCCACTTT | TRBJ1-6 | TRBV28 | . | .
CASSSGRTGETQYF | TGTGCCAGCAGCTCAGGGAGGACGGGGGAGACCCAGTACTTC | TRBJ2-5 | TRBV13 | . | once
CATQLAGPNTGELFF | TGTGCCACTCAACTAGCGGGACCGAACACCGGGGAGCTGTTTTTT | TRBJ2-2 | TRBV19 | TRBD2 | .
CASSETGGTEAFF | TGTGCCAGCAGTGAAACAGGGGGCACTGAAGCTTTCTTT | TRBJ1-1 | TRBV25-1 | TRBD1 | few
CASSSPSGGHTSEAFF | TGTGCCAGCAGTTCACCTTCCGGGGGGCATACGTCTGAAGCTTTCTTT | TRBJ1-1 | TRBV28 | . | once
CASSLSGQVVQPQHF | TGTGCCAGCAGCCTTTCGGGACAGGTGGTTCAGCCCCAGCATTTT | TRBJ1-5 | TRBV7-2 | TRBD1 | .
CASSLGGTGLLFF | TGTGCCAGCAGCTTAGGAGGGACTGGATTACTGTTCTTC | TRBJ2-1 | TRBV7-8 | . | .
CASSQPGTGVKNIQYF | TGTGCCAGCAGTCAACCCGGGACAGGGGTCAAAAACATTCAGTACTTC | TRBJ2-4 | TRBV28 | TRBD1 | .
CASSPSELRENTEAFF | TGTGCCAGCAGCCCCAGCGAGCTCAGGGAGAACACTGAAGCTTTCTTT | TRBJ1-1 | TRBV3-1/TRBV3-2 | . | .
CASSPGQAIVNYGYTF | TGTGCCAGCTCACCAGGACAGGCTATAGTTAACTATGGCTACACCTTC | TRBJ1-2 | TRBV18 | TRBD1 | few
CASSGGTGWDTEAFF | TGCGCCAGCAGCGGAGGGACAGGGTGGGACACTGAAGCTTTCTTT | TRBJ1-1 | TRBV5-1 | TRBD1 | few
CASTRQGNYGYTF | TGTGCCAGCACCCGACAGGGCAACTATGGCTACACCTTC | TRBJ1-2 | TRBV2 | TRBD1 | .
CASSLAVGSSYEQYF | TGTGCCAGCAGCTTAGCGGTCGGGAGCTCCTACGAGCAGTACTTC | TRBJ2-7 | TRBV7-9 | . | .
CASRLETSTGELFF | TGTGCCAGCCGACTAGAAACTTCCACCGGGGAGCTGTTTTTT | TRBJ2-2 | TRBV6-5 | . | .
CASSPHTDRVYEQYF | TGTGCCAGCAGCCCACACACGGACAGGGTCTACGAGCAGTACTTC | TRBJ2-7 | TRBV3-1/TRBV3-2 | TRBD1 | .
CASSGEAYGTDTQYF | TGTGCCAGCAGCGGGGAGGCCTACGGCACAGATACGCAGTATTTT | TRBJ2-3 | TRBV11-2 | . | few
CASSFTGGGYTF | TGTGCCAGCAGTTTCACAGGGGGTGGCTACACCTTC | TRBJ1-2 | TRBV28 | TRBD1 | .
CASSAITGLTNEKLFF | TGCGCCAGCAGCGCAATAACAGGGCTAACTAATGAAAAACTGTTTTTT | TRBJ1-4 | TRBV5-1 | . | .
CASSQGTTEGYTF | TGTGCCAGCAGCCAGGGAACAACGGAAGGCTACACCTTC | TRBJ1-2 | TRBV7-9 | . | few
CASSSTGGWTTDTQYF | TGTGCCAGCAGCTCCACAGGGGGCTGGACCACAGATACGCAGTATTTT | TRBJ2-3 | TRBV11-2 | TRBD1 | .
CASRTKAGLRTEAFF | TGTGCCAGCAGGACCAAAGCAGGGCTGCGTACTGAAGCTTTCTTT | TRBJ1-1 | TRBV6-5 | . | .
CASSPGTGNYGYTF | TGTGCCAGCAGCCCGGGGACAGGAAACTATGGCTACACCTTC | TRBJ1-2 | TRBV5-4 | TRBD1 | .
CASSPGTASGRQETQYF | TGTGCCAGCAGCCCGGGGACGGCTAGCGGGCGGCAAGAGACCCAGTACTTC | TRBJ2-5 | TRBV11-3 | TRBD2 | once